The clone carrying this T cell receptor beta chain was seen a handful of times. The sample comes from a study of blood T cell repertoires in COVID-19. Turning to the study itself: The study drew acute and convalescent COVID-19 samples from the United States, Italy and Spain. T cells, B-cell-depleted T cells, or PBMCs supplied cDNA or gDNA.

Trimming removed 0 bases from V and 4 bases from J; junction bases left unmatched: 8. This CDR3 has 17 residues. The germline V gene has CDR1 SGHVS and CDR2 FNYEAQ. Original processing notes: Cell counts per sample came from amplifying reference gene primers. Generated by immunoSEQ multiplex PCR, the TCRdb table keeps only in-frame clones and is missing some. Clonal size and the V and J genes are those of that table, whereas D and trimming came from the DNA. The repertoire holds about 270,000 clones, with approximately 81% as singletons. The sample comprised peripheral blood. The gene calls are TRBV7-6 and TRBJ2-3, with TRBD2 matching over 9 bases. The sequence came from a woman aged 18-29 years with acute or convalescent COVID-19. The CDR3, as DNA: TGTGCCAGCAGCTTAGCGTTAGCGGGAGCGGGGGCAGATACGCAGTATTTT. It yields the protein CASSLALAGAGADTQYF. Full variable domain (missing parts from reference TRBV7-6 and TRBJ2-3): GAGVSQSPRYKVTKRGQDVALRCDPISGHVSLYWYRQALGQGPEFLTYFNYEAQQDKSGLPNDRFSAERPEGSISTLTIQRTEQRDSAMYRCASSLALAGAGADTQYFGPGTRLTVL.